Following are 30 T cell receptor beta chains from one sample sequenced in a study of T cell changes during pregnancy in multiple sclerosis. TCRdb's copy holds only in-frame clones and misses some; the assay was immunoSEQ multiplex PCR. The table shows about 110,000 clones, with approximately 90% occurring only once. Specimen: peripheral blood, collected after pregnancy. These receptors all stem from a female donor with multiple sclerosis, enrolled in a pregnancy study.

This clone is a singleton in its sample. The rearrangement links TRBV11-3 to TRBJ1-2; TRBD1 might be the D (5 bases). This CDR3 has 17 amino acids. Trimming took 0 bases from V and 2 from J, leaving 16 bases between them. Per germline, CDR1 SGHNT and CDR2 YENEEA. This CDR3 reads CASSLDFLRQGNYGYTF. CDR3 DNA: TGTGCCAGCAGCTTAGATTTCCTTAGGCAGGGAAACTATGGCTACACCTTC.

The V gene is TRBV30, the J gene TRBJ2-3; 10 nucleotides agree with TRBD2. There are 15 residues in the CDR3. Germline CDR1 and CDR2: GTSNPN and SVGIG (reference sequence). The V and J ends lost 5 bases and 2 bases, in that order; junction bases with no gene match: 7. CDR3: CAWVFLAGATDTQYF. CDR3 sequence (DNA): TGTGCCTGGGTCTTTCTAGCGGGAGCCACAGATACGCAGTATTTT.

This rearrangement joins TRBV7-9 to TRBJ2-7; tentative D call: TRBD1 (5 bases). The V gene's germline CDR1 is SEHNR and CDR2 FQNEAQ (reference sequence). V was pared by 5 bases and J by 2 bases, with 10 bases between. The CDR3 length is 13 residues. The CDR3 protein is CASSLQVPYEQYF. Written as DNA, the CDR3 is TGTGCCAGCAGCCTACAGGTTCCCTACGAGCAGTACTTC. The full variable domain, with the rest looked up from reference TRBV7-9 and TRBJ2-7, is DTGVSQNPRHKITKRGQNVTFRCDPISEHNRLYWYRQTLGQGPEFLTYFQNEAQLEKSRLLSDRFSAERPKGSFSTLEIQRTEQGDSAMYLCASSLQVPYEQYFGPGTRLTVT.

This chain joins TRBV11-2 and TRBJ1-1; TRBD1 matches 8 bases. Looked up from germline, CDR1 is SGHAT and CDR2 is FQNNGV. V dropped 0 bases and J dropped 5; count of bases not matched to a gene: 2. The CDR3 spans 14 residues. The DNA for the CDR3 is TGTGCCAGCAGCTTAGAGCGACAGGGGACTGAAGCTTTCTTT. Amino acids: CASSLERQGTEAFF. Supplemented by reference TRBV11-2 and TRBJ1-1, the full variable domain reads EAGVAQSPRYKIIEKRQSVAFWCNPISGHATLYWYQQILGQGPKLLIQFQNNGVVDDSQLPKDRFSAERLKGVDSTLKIQPAKLEDSAVYLCASSLERQGTEAFFGQGTRLTVV.

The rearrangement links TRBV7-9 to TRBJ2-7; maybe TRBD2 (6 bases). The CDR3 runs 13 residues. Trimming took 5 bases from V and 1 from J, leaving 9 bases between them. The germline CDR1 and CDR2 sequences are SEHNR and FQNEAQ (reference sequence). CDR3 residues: CASSPRGSYEQYF. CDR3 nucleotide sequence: TGTGCCAGCAGCCCGCGGGGATCCTACGAGCAGTACTTC.

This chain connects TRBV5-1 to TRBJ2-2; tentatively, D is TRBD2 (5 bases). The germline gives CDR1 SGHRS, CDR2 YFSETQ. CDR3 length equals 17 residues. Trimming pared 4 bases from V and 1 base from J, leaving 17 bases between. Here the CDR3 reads CASSPGGSLLNTGELFF. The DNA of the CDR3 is TGCGCCAGCAGCCCCGGTGGGAGCCTACTGAACACCGGGGAGCTGTTTTTT.

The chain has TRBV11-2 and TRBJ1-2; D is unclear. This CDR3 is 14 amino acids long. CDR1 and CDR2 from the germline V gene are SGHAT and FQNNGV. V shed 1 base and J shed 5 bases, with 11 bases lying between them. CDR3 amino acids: CASSLGGPQYGYTF. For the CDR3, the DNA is TGTGCCAGCAGCTTAGGCGGGCCGCAATATGGCTACACCTTC.

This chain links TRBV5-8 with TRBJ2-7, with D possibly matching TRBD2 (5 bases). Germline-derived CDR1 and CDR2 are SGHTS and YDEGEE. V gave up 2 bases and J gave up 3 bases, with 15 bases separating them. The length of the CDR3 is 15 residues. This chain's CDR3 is CASSLVERPFYEQYF. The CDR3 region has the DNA TGTGCCAGCAGCTTAGTAGAGCGGCCTTTCTACGAGCAGTACTTC.

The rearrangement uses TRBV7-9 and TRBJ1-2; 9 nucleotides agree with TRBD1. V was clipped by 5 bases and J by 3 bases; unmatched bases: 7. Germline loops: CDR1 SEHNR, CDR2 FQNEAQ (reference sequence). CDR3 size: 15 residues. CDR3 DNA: TGTGCCAGCAGCCCACCGGGACAGGGACACTATGGCTACACCTTC. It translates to CASSPPGQGHYGYTF.

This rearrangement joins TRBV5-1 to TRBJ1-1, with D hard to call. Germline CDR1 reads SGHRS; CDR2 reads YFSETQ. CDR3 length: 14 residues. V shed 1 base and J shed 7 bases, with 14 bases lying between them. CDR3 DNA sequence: TGCGCCAGCAGCTTGCCCATCGAGGATGGTGAAGCTTTCTTT. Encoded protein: CASSLPIEDGEAFF.

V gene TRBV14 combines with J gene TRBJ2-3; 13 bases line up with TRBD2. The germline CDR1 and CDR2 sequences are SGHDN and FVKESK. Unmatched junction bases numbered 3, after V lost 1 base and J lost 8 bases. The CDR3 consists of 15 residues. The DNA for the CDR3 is TGTGCCAGCAGCCAAGCTGGGACTAGCGGGGTTACGCAGTATTTT. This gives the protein CASSQAGTSGVTQYF.

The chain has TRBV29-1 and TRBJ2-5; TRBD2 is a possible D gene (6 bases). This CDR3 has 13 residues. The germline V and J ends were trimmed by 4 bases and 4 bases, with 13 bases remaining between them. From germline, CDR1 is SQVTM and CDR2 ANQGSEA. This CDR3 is CSVGAGTAETQYF. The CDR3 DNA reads TGCAGCGTTGGGGCGGGAACAGCAGAGACCCAGTACTTC. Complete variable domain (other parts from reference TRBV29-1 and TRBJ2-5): SAVISQKPSRDICQRGTSLTIQCQVDSQVTMMFWYRQQPGQSLTLIATANQGSEATYESGFVIDKFPISRPNLTFSTLTVSNMSPEDSSIYLCSVGAGTAETQYFGPGTRLLVL.

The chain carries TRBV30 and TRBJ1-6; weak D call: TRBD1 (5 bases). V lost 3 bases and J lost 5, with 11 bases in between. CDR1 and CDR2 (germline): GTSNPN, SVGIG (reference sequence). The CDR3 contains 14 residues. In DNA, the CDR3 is TGTGCCTGGAGGTACCGGGGGGATAATTCACCCCTCCACTTT. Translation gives CAWRYRGDNSPLHF.

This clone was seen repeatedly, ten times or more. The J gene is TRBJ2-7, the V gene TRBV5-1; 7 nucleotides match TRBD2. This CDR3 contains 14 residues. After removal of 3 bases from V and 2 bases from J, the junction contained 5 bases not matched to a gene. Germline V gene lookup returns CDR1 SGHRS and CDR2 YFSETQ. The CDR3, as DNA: TGCGCCAGCAGCTCGACGGGAGGCGCCTACGAGCAGTACTTC. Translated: CASSSTGGAYEQYF.

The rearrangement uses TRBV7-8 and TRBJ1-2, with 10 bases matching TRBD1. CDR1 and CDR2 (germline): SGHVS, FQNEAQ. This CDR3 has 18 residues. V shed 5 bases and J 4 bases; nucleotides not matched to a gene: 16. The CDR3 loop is CASSQSTGGKGSSYGYTF. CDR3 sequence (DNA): TGTGCCAGCAGCCAATCGACAGGGGGCAAGGGCTCTTCCTATGGCTACACCTTC.

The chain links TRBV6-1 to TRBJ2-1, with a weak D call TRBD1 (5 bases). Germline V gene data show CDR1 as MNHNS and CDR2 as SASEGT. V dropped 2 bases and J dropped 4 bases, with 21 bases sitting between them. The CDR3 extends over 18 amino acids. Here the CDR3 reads CASSEKRQITGVYNEQFF. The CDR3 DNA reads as TGTGCCAGCAGTGAAAAAAGACAGATTACTGGAGTATACAATGAGCAGTTCTTC.

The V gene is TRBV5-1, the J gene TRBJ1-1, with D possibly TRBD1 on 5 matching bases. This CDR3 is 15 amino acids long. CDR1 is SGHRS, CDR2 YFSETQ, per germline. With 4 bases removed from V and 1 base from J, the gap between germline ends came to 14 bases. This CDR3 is CASSLLGQGNTEAFF. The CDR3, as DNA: TGCGCCAGCAGCCTCCTTGGGCAGGGGAACACTGAAGCTTTCTTT.

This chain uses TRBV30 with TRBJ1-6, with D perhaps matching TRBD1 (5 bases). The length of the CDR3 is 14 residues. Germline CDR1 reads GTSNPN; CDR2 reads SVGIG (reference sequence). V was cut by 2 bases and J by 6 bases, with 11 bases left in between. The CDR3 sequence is CAWSYQGGNSPLHF. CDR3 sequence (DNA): TGTGCCTGGAGTTATCAGGGAGGTAATTCACCCCTCCACTTT.

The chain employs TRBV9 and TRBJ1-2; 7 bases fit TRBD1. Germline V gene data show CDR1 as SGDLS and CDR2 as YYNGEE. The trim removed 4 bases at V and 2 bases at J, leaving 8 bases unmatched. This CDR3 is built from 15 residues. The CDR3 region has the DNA TGTGCCAGCAGCTCAGACAGGGTGCGGAACTATGGCTACACCTTC. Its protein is CASSSDRVRNYGYTF.

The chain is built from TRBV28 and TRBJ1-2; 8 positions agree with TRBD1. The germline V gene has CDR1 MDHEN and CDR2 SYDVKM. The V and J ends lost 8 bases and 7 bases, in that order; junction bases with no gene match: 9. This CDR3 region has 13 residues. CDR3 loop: CASYPGTGGGYTF. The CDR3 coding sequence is TGTGCCAGCTACCCAGGGACAGGAGGTGGCTACACCTTC.

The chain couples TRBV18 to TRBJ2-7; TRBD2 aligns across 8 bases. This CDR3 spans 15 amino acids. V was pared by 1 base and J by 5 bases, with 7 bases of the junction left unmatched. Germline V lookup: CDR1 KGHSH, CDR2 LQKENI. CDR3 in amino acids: CASSPLPAGANEQYF. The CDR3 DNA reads TGTGCCAGCTCACCACTACCAGCGGGAGCCAACGAGCAGTACTTC.

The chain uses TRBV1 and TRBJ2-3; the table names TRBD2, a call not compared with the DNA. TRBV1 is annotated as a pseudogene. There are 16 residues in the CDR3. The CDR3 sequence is CTSSGGTSGRSDTQYF. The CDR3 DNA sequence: TGCACCAGCAGCGGAGGGACTAGCGGGAGATCCGATACGCAGTATTTT.

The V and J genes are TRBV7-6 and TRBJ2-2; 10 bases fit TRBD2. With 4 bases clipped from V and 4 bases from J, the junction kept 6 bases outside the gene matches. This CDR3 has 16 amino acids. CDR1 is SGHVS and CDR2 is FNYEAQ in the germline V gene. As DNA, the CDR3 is TGTGCCAGCAGCTCCCAGCGGGGGGGCTCCACCGGGGAGCTGTTTTTT. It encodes CASSSQRGGSTGELFF. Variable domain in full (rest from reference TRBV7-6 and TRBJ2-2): GAGVSQSPRYKVTKRGQDVALRCDPISGHVSLYWYRQALGQGPEFLTYFNYEAQQDKSGLPNDRFSAERPEGSISTLTIQRTEQRDSAMYRCASSSQRGGSTGELFFGEGSRLTVL.

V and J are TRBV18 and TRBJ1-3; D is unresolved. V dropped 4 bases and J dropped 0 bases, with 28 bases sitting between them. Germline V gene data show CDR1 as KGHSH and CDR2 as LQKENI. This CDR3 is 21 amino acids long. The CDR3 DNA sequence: TGTGCCAGCTCACGTTCGGTAGCGGAGGATTTTGGCACCCGCTCTGGAAACACCATATATTTT. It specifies CASSRSVAEDFGTRSGNTIYF.

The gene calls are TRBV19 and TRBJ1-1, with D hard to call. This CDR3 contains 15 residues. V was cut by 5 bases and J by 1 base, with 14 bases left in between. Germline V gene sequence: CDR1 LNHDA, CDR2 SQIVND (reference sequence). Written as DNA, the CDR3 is TGTGCCAGTAGTCCCCCCGGGGTCCCGAACACTGAAGCTTTCTTT. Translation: CASSPPGVPNTEAFF.

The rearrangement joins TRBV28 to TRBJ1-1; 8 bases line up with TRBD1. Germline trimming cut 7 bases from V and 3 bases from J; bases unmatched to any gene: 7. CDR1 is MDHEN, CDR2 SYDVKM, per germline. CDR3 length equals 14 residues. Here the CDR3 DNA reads TGTGCCAGCACTACAGGGGGGGCGTACACTGAAGCTTTCTTT. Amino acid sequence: CASTTGGAYTEAFF.

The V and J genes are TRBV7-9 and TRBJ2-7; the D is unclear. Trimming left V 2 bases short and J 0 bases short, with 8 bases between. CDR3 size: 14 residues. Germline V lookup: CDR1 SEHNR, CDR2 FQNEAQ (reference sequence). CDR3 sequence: CASSLTALSYEQYF. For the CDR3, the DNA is TGTGCCAGCAGCTTAACAGCCCTCTCCTACGAGCAGTACTTC.

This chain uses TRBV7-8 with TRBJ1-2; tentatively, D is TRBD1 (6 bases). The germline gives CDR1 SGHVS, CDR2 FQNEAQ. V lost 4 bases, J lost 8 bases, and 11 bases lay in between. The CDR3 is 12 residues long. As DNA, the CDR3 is TGTGCCAGCAGCTACAACAGGGAGGGCTACACCTTC. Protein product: CASSYNREGYTF.

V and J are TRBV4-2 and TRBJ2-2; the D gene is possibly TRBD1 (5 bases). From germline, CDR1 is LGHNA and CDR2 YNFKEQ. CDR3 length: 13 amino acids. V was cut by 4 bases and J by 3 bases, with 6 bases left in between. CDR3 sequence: CASSRGYTGELFF. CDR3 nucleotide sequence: TGTGCCAGCAGCCGGGGCTACACCGGGGAGCTGTTTTTT.

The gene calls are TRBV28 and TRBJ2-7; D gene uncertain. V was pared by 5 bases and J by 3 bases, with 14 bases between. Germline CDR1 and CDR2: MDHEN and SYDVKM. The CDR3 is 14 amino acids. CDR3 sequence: CASSTTLPSYEQYF. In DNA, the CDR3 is TGTGCCAGCAGTACGACACTCCCAAGCTACGAGCAGTACTTC.